This T cell receptor (beta chain) was sequenced during a study of T cells after yellow fever vaccination. The CDR3 consists of 16 residues. V shed 0 bases and J shed 1 base, with 12 bases lying between them. Germline CDR1 and CDR2: SGHRS and YFSETQ. TCRdb re-analysed the 5' RACE reads in MiXCR, keeping a single row per CDR3 protein. The sample has approximately 580,000 distinct CDR3 sequences; 17% are singletons. This clonotype was picked up a small number of times. Source: PBMCs, taken 5 days after the first yellow fever vaccination. This rearrangement joins TRBV5-1 to TRBJ2-3; possibly TRBD2 for D (7 bases). The TCR comes from a man aged 18 to 35 who received the YFV17D yellow fever vaccine. The CDR3 sequence is CASSLGLRGRTDTQYF. In DNA form, the CDR3 reads TGCGCCAGCAGCTTGGGTCTGCGGGGGCGCACAGATACGCAGTATTTT.